The 15 T cell receptor beta chains below were found in one sample sequenced in a study of blood T cell repertoires in COVID-19. Repertoires were generated with immunoSEQ multiplex PCR, while TCRdb's copy carries only in-frame clones and drops some. Of 56,000 or so clones listed, about 89% are singletons. The sequenced sample was peripheral blood. These receptors were obtained from a human donor in a cohort sampled during active COVID-19.

The chain is built from TRBV18 and TRBJ2-5; perhaps TRBD1 as D (6 bases). There are 14 residues in the CDR3. V dropped 3 bases and J dropped 3 bases, with 11 bases sitting between them. Germline V lookup: CDR1 KGHSH, CDR2 LQKENI. In DNA, the CDR3 is TGTGCCAGCTCACCGCAGACAGGTGAAGAGACCCAGTACTTC. This translates into CASSPQTGEETQYF. Using reference TRBV18 and TRBJ2-5 for the parts outside the CDR3, the full variable domain is NAGVMQNPRHLVRRRGQEARLRCSPMKGHSHVYWYRQLPEEGLKFMVYLQKENIIDESGMPKERFSAEFPKEGPSILRIQQVVRGDSAAYFCASSPQTGEETQYFGPGTRLLVL.

This chain connects TRBV7-2 to TRBJ2-3; perhaps TRBD1 as D (6 bases). The length of the CDR3 is 13 residues. Looked up from germline, CDR1 is SGHTA and CDR2 is FQGNSA. V was shortened by 8 bases and J by 4 bases, with 13 bases between the two germline ends. This CDR3 reads CASLQGIADTQYF. For the CDR3, the DNA is TGTGCCAGCTTACAGGGTATCGCAGATACGCAGTATTTT.

The V gene is TRBV30, the J gene TRBJ1-5; D possibly corresponds to TRBD1 (5 bases). Germline V gene sequence: CDR1 GTSNPN, CDR2 SVGIG (reference sequence). This CDR3 has 15 residues. Between the trimmed V and J ends, which lost 0 bases and 0 bases, there was a span of 9 bases. Written as DNA, the CDR3 is TGTGCCTGGAGTGTGGCAGGGAATAGCAATCAGCCCCAGCATTTT. This encodes CAWSVAGNSNQPQHF.

V is TRBV25-1 and J is TRBJ1-4; no clear D gene. The CDR3 is 13 amino acids. The V gene's germline CDR1 is MGHDK and CDR2 SYGVNS. The ends were cut back, 8 bases at V and 7 bases at J, with 14 bases in the middle. This chain's CDR3 is CASGRDPSEKLFF. The CDR3 nucleotides read TGTGCCAGCGGGAGAGACCCTAGTGAAAAACTGTTTTTT.

The chain links TRBV3-1 (or the pseudogene TRBV3-2) to TRBJ1-2, with D perhaps matching TRBD1 (5 bases). CDR1 is LGHDT and CDR2 is YNNKEL in the germline V gene (reference sequence). V lost 0 bases and J 7 bases, leaving 12 bases between the germline ends. This CDR3 has 14 amino acids. The CDR3 nucleotides read TGTGCCAGCAGCCAAGACGCAGGGTTGGGTGGCTACACCTTC. This translates into CASSQDAGLGGYTF.

The rearrangement links TRBV6-6 to TRBJ2-5; 12 bases map to TRBD2. CDR3 size: 14 residues. The germline V gene has CDR1 MNHNY and CDR2 SVGAGI (reference sequence). V lost 8 bases and J lost 4; bases outside the gene matches: 5. The CDR3 DNA reads TGTGCCAGCGGCCAGACTAGCGGGGGAGAGACCCAGTACTTC. This gives the protein CASGQTSGGETQYF.

V is TRBV7-2 and J is TRBJ2-4, with D possibly being TRBD1 (6 bases). This CDR3 region has 17 residues. From germline, CDR1 is SGHTA and CDR2 FQGNSA. Trimming took 1 base from V and 0 from J, leaving 13 bases between them. CDR3 amino acids: CASSLVGRGLAKNIQYF. The CDR3 DNA sequence: TGTGCCAGCAGCTTAGTGGGCAGGGGTCTAGCCAAAAACATTCAGTACTTC. The whole variable domain, remainder taken from reference TRBV7-2 and TRBJ2-4, is GAGVSQSPSNKVTEKGKDVELRCDPISGHTALYWYRQSLGQGLEFLIYFQGNSAPDKSGLPSDRFSAERTGGSVSTLTIQRTQQEDSAVYLCASSLVGRGLAKNIQYFGAGTRLSVL.

The chain has TRBV12-3 or TRBV12-4 and TRBJ1-1, with D hard to call. CDR3 length: 13 residues. Trimming cost V 5 bases and J 11 bases, with 18 bases left between them. This chain's CDR3 is CASSPFEKRWAFF. The DNA for the CDR3 is TGTGCCAGCAGTCCCTTTGAGAAGAGATGGGCTTTCTTT.

The chain is built from TRBV19 and TRBJ1-4; perhaps TRBD1 as D (5 bases). The CDR3 covers 14 residues. Germline V lookup: CDR1 LNHDA, CDR2 SQIVND (reference sequence). V dropped 5 bases and J dropped 5 bases, with 12 bases sitting between them. CDR3 sequence reads: CASSDTGRNEKLFF. The DNA of the CDR3 is TGTGCCAGTAGTGACACAGGACGAAATGAAAAACTGTTTTTT.

This chain connects TRBV4-3 to TRBJ2-3; 10 bases fit TRBD1. Germline CDR1 reads LGHNA; CDR2 reads YSLEER. The CDR3 sequence is 16 residues long. J gave up 4 bases and V 1 base, and 5 bases lay outside the gene matches. CDR3 loop: CASSQGGQGWADTQYF. In DNA form, the CDR3 reads TGCGCCAGCAGCCAAGGGGGACAGGGGTGGGCAGATACGCAGTATTTT.

The rearrangement uses TRBV15 and TRBJ2-3, with 8 bases aligning to TRBD1. Germline V CDR1 and CDR2: LNHNV, YYDKDF (reference sequence). The CDR3 sequence is 15 residues long. V gave up 3 bases and J gave up 2 bases; unmatched junction bases: 4. The CDR3 loop is CATSSGTGPTDTQYF. The CDR3 coding sequence is TGTGCCACCAGCAGTGGGACAGGTCCCACAGATACGCAGTATTTT.

The chain combines TRBV18 with TRBJ2-5, with a tentative D call TRBD2 (6 bases). Per germline, CDR1 KGHSH and CDR2 LQKENI. Deletions cut 3 bases from V and 5 bases from J, with 16 bases between. The CDR3 is 15 amino acids. As DNA, the CDR3 is TGTGCCAGCTCACCGTCGCAGGGTCGGGAGGAGACCCAGTACTTC. Translating gives CASSPSQGREETQYF.

The chain has TRBV27 and TRBJ2-4; TRBD2 aligns across 8 bases. There are 15 residues in the CDR3. V was clipped by 1 base and J by 6 bases; unmatched bases: 5. CDR1 is MNHEY and CDR2 is SMNVEV in the germline V gene (reference sequence). The CDR3 reads CASSLYGGALNIQYF. The CDR3 bases are TGTGCCAGCAGTTTATACGGGGGGGCTTTAAACATTCAGTACTTC.

The V gene is TRBV5-4, the J gene TRBJ1-1; 7 positions match TRBD1. Trimming at V came to 6 bases and at J to 1 base, leaving 6 bases not matched to a gene. Germline V gene lookup returns CDR1 SGHNT and CDR2 YYREEE (reference sequence). The CDR3 length is 14 residues. The DNA for the CDR3 is TGTGCCAGCACCCGGACAGGCTCGAACACTGAAGCTTTCTTT. Its protein product is CASTRTGSNTEAFF.

This rearrangement joins TRBV2 to TRBJ2-5; D uncertain. This CDR3 contains 13 residues. V lost 6 bases to trimming and J lost 2 bases, with 10 bases between them. Germline V CDR1 and CDR2: SNHLY, FYNNEI. The chain's CDR3 is CASSQQRQETQYF. The CDR3 DNA sequence: TGTGCCAGCAGCCAACAGAGACAAGAGACCCAGTACTTC.